Listed below are T cell receptor beta chains from one sample, sequenced in a study of T cell repertoires in cytomegalovirus infection. These receptors have no identified antigens. TCRdb itself ran the reads through MiXCR, one entry per CDR3 protein. This sample has about 700,000 distinct CDR3 sequences, with roughly 30% found just once. The source material was cultured PBMCs, sampled from culture after CMV antigen stimulation. The receptors stem from a human donor in good health (CMV status not recorded). Some clones in this sample may be carry-over from other donors' samples. The CDR3 runs from the conserved cysteine through the conserved F or W. The D gene is left open where the match is weak. A clone size is listed for some rows: how often the clone was seen (once, few, many), or a class if it is expanded.

d_call: TRBD1; clone_size: NA; j_call: TRBJ1-6; v_call: TRBV2; cdr3_nt: TGTGCCAGCAGCTTGACCGGGACAGGACATTCACCCCTCCACTTT; cdr3_aa: CASSLTGTGHSPLHF
d_call: NA; clone_size: few; j_call: TRBJ1-2; v_call: TRBV12-3/TRBV12-4; cdr3_nt: TGTGCCAGCAGTACCGCAGGGATCAACTATGGCTACACCTTC; cdr3_aa: CASSTAGINYGYTF
d_call: NA; clone_size: few; j_call: TRBJ2-3; v_call: TRBV6-1; cdr3_nt: TGTGCCAGCAGGACTCATCGCATAGATACGCAGTATTTT; cdr3_aa: CASRTHRIDTQYF
d_call: NA; clone_size: NA; j_call: TRBJ2-4; v_call: TRBV4-1; cdr3_nt: TGCGCCAGCAGCCAAGTTAGGGGGACACTAAGGAAAAACATTCAGTACTTC; cdr3_aa: CASSQVRGTLRKNIQYF
d_call: NA; clone_size: NA; j_call: TRBJ2-5; v_call: TRBV7-9; cdr3_nt: TGTGCCAGCACCGGACACGGGATAGAAGAGACCCAGTACTTC; cdr3_aa: CASTGHGIEETQYF
d_call: TRBD1; clone_size: many; j_call: TRBJ1-1; v_call: TRBV7-6; cdr3_nt: TGTGCCAGCAGCACGAGACAGGGGTCGTCTGAAGCTTTCTTT; cdr3_aa: CASSTRQGSSEAFF
d_call: NA; clone_size: NA; j_call: TRBJ1-5; v_call: TRBV18; cdr3_nt: TGTGCCAGCTCCCCTGATCAGGGTCAGCCCCAGCATTTT; cdr3_aa: CASSPDQGQPQHF
d_call: NA; clone_size: many; j_call: TRBJ2-1; v_call: TRBV7-2; cdr3_nt: TGTGCCAGCAGCTTAGCGGTCGGCCTCTCCTACAATGAGCAGTTCTTC; cdr3_aa: CASSLAVGLSYNEQFF
d_call: TRBD2; clone_size: NA; j_call: TRBJ2-7; v_call: TRBV7-6; cdr3_nt: TGTGCCAGCAGTCACCGGACTAGCGGGCCCTACGAGCAGTACTTC; cdr3_aa: CASSHRTSGPYEQYF
d_call: NA; clone_size: NA; j_call: TRBJ2-5; v_call: TRBV3-1; cdr3_nt: TGTGCCAGCAGCCGGAACTGGCGTGAGACCCAGTACTTC; cdr3_aa: CASSRNWRETQYF
d_call: NA; clone_size: many; j_call: TRBJ1-5; v_call: TRBV7-2; cdr3_nt: TGTGCCAGCAGCTTAGTTTCAGGGTCTGTGAATCAGCCCCAGCATTTT; cdr3_aa: CASSLVSGSVNQPQHF
d_call: TRBD1; clone_size: NA; j_call: TRBJ1-5; v_call: TRBV20-1; cdr3_nt: TGCAGTGCTAGAGATTTGCGGGACAGGGGTCATCAGCCCCAGCATTTT; cdr3_aa: CSARDLRDRGHQPQHF
d_call: NA; clone_size: NA; j_call: TRBJ2-7; v_call: TRBV6-2/TRBV6-3; cdr3_nt: TGTGCCAGCAGGACGTCCTACGAGCAGTACTTC; cdr3_aa: CASRTSYEQYF
d_call: NA; clone_size: NA; j_call: TRBJ1-5; v_call: TRBV6-2/TRBV6-3; cdr3_nt: TGTGCCAGCAGTTGGGGGACGGAAGGCAATCAGCCCCAGCATTTT; cdr3_aa: CASSWGTEGNQPQHF
d_call: TRBD2; clone_size: NA; j_call: TRBJ2-7; v_call: TRBV12-3/TRBV12-4; cdr3_nt: TGTGCCAGCAGGGGGGGGGGACTAGCCCACGAGCAGTACTTC; cdr3_aa: CASRGGGLAHEQYF
d_call: NA; clone_size: few; j_call: TRBJ2-2; v_call: TRBV4-3; cdr3_nt: TGCGCCAGCAGCCAAGTACGGTTAAACACCGGGGAGCTGTTTTTT; cdr3_aa: CASSQVRLNTGELFF
d_call: TRBD1; clone_size: NA; j_call: TRBJ1-5; v_call: TRBV6-1; cdr3_nt: TGTGCCAGCAACTACGGACAGGGCCCGTCTTATAGCAATCAGCCCCAGCATTTT; cdr3_aa: CASNYGQGPSYSNQPQHF
d_call: TRBD1; clone_size: few; j_call: TRBJ2-1; v_call: TRBV27; cdr3_nt: TGTGCCAGCAGTTTGCCGGGACAGAACAATGAGCAGTTCTTC; cdr3_aa: CASSLPGQNNEQFF
d_call: NA; clone_size: NA; j_call: TRBJ2-5; v_call: TRBV12-3/TRBV12-4; cdr3_nt: TGTGCCAGCAGTTCCTCACGGGGGATTGAGACCCAGTACTTC; cdr3_aa: CASSSSRGIETQYF
d_call: NA; clone_size: many; j_call: TRBJ1-4; v_call: TRBV12-3/TRBV12-4; cdr3_nt: TGTGCCAGCAGCCCCGGGGGGGCTGGGGAAAAACTGTTTTTT; cdr3_aa: CASSPGGAGEKLFF
d_call: NA; clone_size: many; j_call: TRBJ2-7; v_call: TRBV7-2; cdr3_nt: TGTGCCAGCAGCTTAGCAAGTGGGGGTTGGCAGTACTTC; cdr3_aa: CASSLASGGWQYF
d_call: NA; clone_size: few; j_call: TRBJ2-7; v_call: TRBV7-6; cdr3_nt: TGTGCCAGCAGCCCGTGGACGGCGTCGTCCTACGAGCAGTACTTC; cdr3_aa: CASSPWTASSYEQYF
d_call: NA; clone_size: NA; j_call: TRBJ1-5; v_call: TRBV28; cdr3_nt: TGTGCCAGCAGTTTAGTTGCTAGGCAGCCCCAGCATTTT; cdr3_aa: CASSLVARQPQHF
d_call: NA; clone_size: few; j_call: TRBJ1-1; v_call: TRBV4-1; cdr3_nt: TGCGCCAGCAGCCAAGGCCCCGGCGTGAACACTGAAGCTTTCTTT; cdr3_aa: CASSQGPGVNTEAFF
d_call: NA; clone_size: many; j_call: TRBJ2-1; v_call: TRBV7-2; cdr3_nt: TGTGCCAGCAGCCCGGACTACAATGAGCAGTTCTTC; cdr3_aa: CASSPDYNEQFF
d_call: TRBD2; clone_size: NA; j_call: TRBJ2-3; v_call: TRBV7-2; cdr3_nt: TGTGCCAGCAGCTTAGGTAGCGGGAGGTCCTACATGGGTACGCAGTATTTT; cdr3_aa: CASSLGSGRSYMGTQYF
d_call: NA; clone_size: many; j_call: TRBJ2-5; v_call: TRBV7-6; cdr3_nt: TGTGCCAGCAGCTTAAGCGACCAAGAGACCCAGTACTTC; cdr3_aa: CASSLSDQETQYF